The T cell receptor (beta chain) under discussion was sequenced for a study of cytomegalovirus exposure and HLA in healthy donors. On the study more broadly: Findings of an earlier analysis included 90 million to 120 million unique TCR beta sequences from roughly 190 million T cells.

Study-level findings and limits: In a later analysis, about 17,000 TCR beta sequences were associated with HLA alleles at 0.05 false discovery rate.

Notes on this clone: No antigen is known for it.

PCR was performed using 60 Vbeta and 13 Jbeta primers. Using immunoSEQ multiplex PCR, the repertoire was profiled, and TCRdb retains in-frame clones only, with some absent. The table has approximately 65,000 clones, 65% to 80% seen once; the top ten hold around 17%. This clonotype was obtained from a man aged 35 to 55 in good health and CMV-seropositive. The sequenced sample was PBMCs.

This CDR3 is CASTQAGGGTDTQYF. CDR3 DNA: TGTGCCAGCACCCAAGCGGGAGGAGGCACAGATACGCAGTATTTT. The genes are TRBV5-6 and TRBJ2-3; 9 positions agree with TRBD2. Germline CDR1 and CDR2: SGHDT and YYEEEE. There are 15 residues in the CDR3. V shed 6 bases and J 1 base; nucleotides not matched to a gene: 6. Filled out from reference TRBV5-6 and TRBJ2-3, the complete variable domain reads DAGVTQSPTHLIKTRGQQVTLRCSPKSGHDTVSWYQQALGQGPQFIFQYYEEEERQRGNFPDRFSGHQFPNYSSELNVNALLLGDSALYLCASTQAGGGTDTQYFGPGTRLTVL.